This T cell receptor (beta chain) was obtained from a study of T cell repertoires in cytomegalovirus infection. One entry per CDR3 protein results from TCRdb running MiXCR on the reads. The table has 450,000 to 650,000 distinct CDR3 sequences, about 25% seen once. This receptor was identified in a human donor in good health (CMV status not recorded). Some clones in this sample may be carry-over from other donors' samples. The sequenced sample consisted of PBMCs.

This CDR3 is CASSSRIGAGNTIYF. CDR3 coding DNA: TGTGCCAGCAGCTCCCGAATAGGGGCTGGAAACACCATATATTTT. This chain connects TRBV7-2 to TRBJ1-3, with D possibly TRBD1 on 5 matching bases. From germline, CDR1 is SGHTA and CDR2 FQGNSA. V lost 4 bases and J lost 2, with 12 bases in between. This CDR3 has 15 residues. The complete variable domain, with remaining parts taken from reference TRBV7-2 and TRBJ1-3, reads GAGVSQSPSNKVTEKGKDVELRCDPISGHTALYWYRQSLGQGLEFLIYFQGNSAPDKSGLPSDRFSAERTGGSVSTLTIQRTQQEDSAVYLCASSSRIGAGNTIYFGEGSWLTVV.